This T cell receptor (beta chain) was recovered during a study of cytomegalovirus exposure and HLA in healthy donors. Deletions cut 1 base from V and 4 bases from J, with 12 bases between. Per the germline V gene, CDR1 is SGHDT and CDR2 is YYEEEE. There are 15 residues in the CDR3. Concerning this clone itself: Its antigen is unknown.

Here immunoSEQ multiplex PCR was the method, and the copy in TCRdb shows in-frame clones only, minus some. The sample carries fewer than 85,000 clones, 70% to 90% recorded once. Points from the study as a whole: The classifier, whose performance was assessed in both the original and validation cohorts, reportedly diagnosed cytomegalovirus status with high specificity and sensitivity. Researchers reported that a few CMV-associated chains were confirmed in vitro as CMV antigen-specific.

Sequenced material: PBMCs. The clonotype was recovered from a woman under 30 in good health and CMV-seropositive. The rearrangement uses TRBV5-6 and TRBJ2-1; perhaps TRBD2 as D (6 bases). CDR3 region: CASSLWGGVYNEQFF. In DNA, the CDR3 is TGTGCCAGCAGCTTGTGGGGCGGGGTTTACAATGAGCAGTTCTTC.